The 7 T cell receptor beta chains presented below share a single source sample, sequenced in a study of blood T cell repertoires in COVID-19. TCRdb's table, derived via immunoSEQ multiplex PCR, lists solely in-frame clones and lacks some. The sample includes 200,000 or so clones, around 90% of them seen just once. The sequenced sample consisted of PBMCs or T cells enriched from blood (not recorded which). These receptors all stem from a woman aged 30 to 39 who had been exposed to COVID-19.

CDR3 nucleotides: TGTGCCAGCAGCGCTTTAGCGGGGAGGTACAATGAGCAGTTCTTC. Translation gives CASSALAGRYNEQFF. V and J are TRBV9 and TRBJ2-1, with TRBD2 matching 8 bases. The V segment lost 3 bases and the J segment 4 bases; nucleotides outside the gene matches: 6. There are 15 residues in the CDR3. CDR1 and CDR2 (germline): SGDLS, YYNGEE.

The chain employs TRBV2 and TRBJ2-7, with TRBD2 as a possible D gene (6 bases). Looked up from germline, CDR1 is SNHLY and CDR2 is FYNNEI. The CDR3 is 13 residues long. Trimming cost V 9 bases and J 1 base, with 13 bases left between them. The CDR3 sequence is CAREGRRSYEQYF. The CDR3, as DNA: TGTGCCAGGGAAGGGAGGAGGTCCTACGAGCAGTACTTC.

This sequence joins TRBV5-1 and TRBJ2-6; 9 bases map to TRBD2. The germline V gene has CDR1 SGHRS and CDR2 YFSETQ. The CDR3 runs 18 residues. Trimming at V came to 2 bases and at J to 0 bases, leaving 6 bases not matched to a gene. DNA of the CDR3: TGCGCCAGCAGCTTTACCGGGACTAGCAGCTCTGGGGCCAACGTCCTGACTTTC. It codes for CASSFTGTSSSGANVLTF.

This clone was seen a single time. V gene TRBV4-1 combines with J gene TRBJ2-7; 12 nucleotides line up with TRBD1. Germline trimming cut 3 bases from V and 5 bases from J; bases unmatched to any gene: 5. CDR1 and CDR2 (germline): MGHRA, YSYEKL. The length of the CDR3 is 15 residues. CDR3 in amino acids: CASSHPGQGANEQYF. The CDR3, as DNA: TGCGCCAGCAGCCACCCGGGACAGGGGGCGAACGAGCAGTACTTC.

V gene TRBV7-9 combines with J gene TRBJ2-5; a weak D match, TRBD2 (6 bases). Germline-derived CDR1 and CDR2 are SEHNR and FQNEAQ (reference sequence). The CDR3 covers 14 residues. Trimming removed 2 bases at V and 2 bases at J, with 9 bases between. CDR3 sequence (DNA): TGTGCCAGCAGCTTATTGACTAGTCAAGAGACCCAGTACTTC. Translating gives CASSLLTSQETQYF.

This clone was detected a few times. V usage is TRBV7-9 and J usage is TRBJ2-7, with 8 bases identical to TRBD2. CDR1 is SEHNR and CDR2 is FQNEAQ in the germline V gene (reference sequence). V was clipped by 5 bases and J by 0 bases; unmatched bases: 3. There are 14 residues in the CDR3. This CDR3 reads CASSRTSLSYEQYF. The DNA of the CDR3 is TGTGCCAGCAGCCGGACTAGCCTCTCCTACGAGCAGTACTTC.

The chain joins TRBV5-6 to TRBJ1-2; 8 bases match TRBD1. Per germline, CDR1 SGHDT and CDR2 YYEEEE. The CDR3 has 14 amino acids. Trimming took 4 bases from V and 5 from J; bases not matched to a gene: 7. CDR3 DNA sequence: TGTGCCAGCAGCGCCAGGGGGCGCCGGTATGGCTACACCTTC. Translation: CASSARGRRYGYTF.